This record looks at one TCR beta chain sequence and its context. Its antigen target is currently unknown. Base-call qualities are not available, and no considerably larger clone is one nucleotide away. After removal of 7 bases from V and 0 bases from J, the junction retains 5 bases not matched to a gene. Sequences MNHEY (CDR1) and SVGAGI (CDR2) are obtained from the germline V gene. The CDR3 sequence holds 15 residues, the cysteine and phenylalanine included. CDR3 DNA is the only sequence kept; it has 45 bases, read in frame from the first base. These data originate in a study of beta chain features in type 1 diabetes (dated by TCRdb to 2016 to 2019). About the full investigation: No differences in mean age, gender distribution, total cell number or subset yield were found between patients and healthy donors. A total of 85 million to 140 million sorted cells were examined across all samples, and the number of cells per subset was strongly correlated with RNA yield. The study compared the TCRB repertoires of sorted circulating CD4+ T cell subsets in recently diagnosed type 1 diabetes patients with those in matched healthy donors. Regulatory and stem cell-like memory subsets were obtained from only 8 patients and roughly 8 healthy donors, while naive and central memory subsets were obtained from all 28 donors.

Each donor gave one peripheral blood draw, roughly 0.12 L on average, collected into heparinised tubes. Using a panel that included CD45RO, CCR7, CD25, CD127, CD95 and CD27, naive, central memory, regulatory and stem cell-like memory CD4+ T cells were sorted on a BD FACSAria II. A purity above 98% was achieved for all sorted populations. Right away, PBMCs were isolated by Lymphoprep density gradient centrifugation and were stained directly, with no culture step. So that batch effects would be minimized, each experiment stained and sorted samples in pairs, pairing one healthy donor with one patient. All of the isolated RNA was reverse transcribed with the High Capacity cDNA Reverse Transcription Kit, so expressed TCRB transcripts were sequenced. Stem cell-like memory T cell samples underwent survey-depth immunoSEQ sequencing, averaging about 910,000 total reads per sample. Sorted cells were lysed in RLT buffer and RNA was extracted with DNase-treated RNeasy Micro or Mini kits, depending on cell number. Each cell subset was processed on its own to prevent cross-contamination, while patient and healthy donor samples were processed together. Using the immunoSEQ multiplex PCR, TCRB sequences were amplified from cDNA into 87-bp fragments spanning the CDR3 region. The amplicons were sequenced using the Illumina HiSeq platform. As for the authors' bioinformatics: Synthetic template baselines were used to correct PCR bias computationally, reads within Hamming distance 2 were collapsed together, and singletons that could not be merged were discarded. Reads were aligned against IMGT to assign V, D and J genes, CDR3 length and insertions or deletions at six rearrangement sites. Within each subset, clonotype counts were normalized to the number of sorted cells before true diversity and Gini coefficients were calculated with the tcR R package. The overlap coefficient, calculated on TCRB nucleotide sequences, was used to quantify repertoire sharing. This is the immuneACCESS table as TCRdb keeps it, with only in-frame sequences that have V and J called. A part of the clones is gone; compared with another copy, unresolved V genes explain less than half, and the rest is unexplained. V and J calls and clone size are given by that table; D and trimming were obtained from the DNA. The sample yields some 100,000 clones; approximately 39% were counted once. The biggest ten clones account for over 0.065% of the sample.

Here is what the overall study found, with its caveats: In all four CD4+ subsets, TCRB CDR3 length was moderately but significantly shorter in type 1 diabetes patients. Because small numbers of individuals were included in the HLA sub-analyses, any influence of HLA type on TCRB rearrangement was left unresolved. Naive, central memory and regulatory TCRB repertoires appeared more similar among patients than among healthy donors. Shorter templates might be favored by PCR, yet because patient and control samples were amplified and corrected together, any such skew would affect both groups equally. Because cDNA was sequenced instead of genomic DNA, activated cells with high expression could be over-represented, although the groups did not differ in activation or CD3 levels. Fewer insertions and more nucleotide deletions at VDJ recombination sites were observed in patients with type 1 diabetes, implying thymic rearrangement abnormalities.

Sequenced material: stem cell memory CD4+ T cells from blood. The cell subset or site label corresponds to: stem cell-like memory CD4+ T cells. The origin of this receptor is a woman aged 18-35 years in good health. The sequence joins TRBV6-5 to TRBJ2-2; 7 junctional bases match TRBD1. The DNA is as follows: TGTGCCAGCACCGCAGGGACAGCGAACACCGGGGAGCTGTTTTTT. This encodes CASTAGTANTGELFF.